This entry lists 24 T cell receptor beta chains sequenced from one sample in a study of CD4 T cells in relation to SARS-CoV-2 and coronaviruses. Repertoires were generated with immunoSEQ multiplex PCR, while TCRdb's copy carries only in-frame clones and drops some. Here the sample spans about 36,000 clones, 77% being singletons. These receptors are not linked to any known antigen. The specimen sequenced was memory CD4+ T cells from PBMCs, cultured in vitro. These receptors originate from an adult with COVID-19.

The chain has TRBV27 and TRBJ2-7; 11 bases align to TRBD2. The CDR3 is 15 residues long. With 5 bases clipped from V and 2 bases from J, the junction kept 5 bases outside the gene matches. The germline V gene encodes CDR1 MNHEY and CDR2 SMNVEV (reference sequence). In DNA, the CDR3 is TGTGCCAGCAGTCCGTATAGCGGGAGGGCCTACGAGCAGTACTTC. It yields the protein CASSPYSGRAYEQYF.

The chain recombines TRBV24-1 with TRBJ2-1; 13 bases agree with TRBD2. V shed 3 bases, J shed 7 bases, and the junction held 2 bases outside the gene matches. The germline gives CDR1 KGHDR, CDR2 SFDVKD. This CDR3 is built from 15 residues. The CDR3: CATSDGLAGANEQFF. DNA of the CDR3: TGTGCCACCAGTGATGGACTAGCGGGGGCGAATGAGCAGTTCTTC.

Note on this clone: The same CDR3 arises from other DNA sequences in this sample as well. The rearrangement joins TRBV7-2 to TRBJ2-3; D unclear. The CDR3 extends over 15 amino acids. V lost 1 base to trimming and J lost 1 base, with 9 bases between them. CDR1 SGHTA and CDR2 FQGNSA come from the germline V gene. This CDR3 reads CASSLVGQGTDTQYF. CDR3 coding DNA: TGTGCCAGCAGCTTAGTAGGGCAGGGCACAGATACGCAGTATTTT.

This clone was seen only a few times. V gene TRBV2 combines with J gene TRBJ1-3; weak D call: TRBD1 (5 bases). Trimming pared 9 bases from V and 0 bases from J, leaving 12 bases between. The CDR3 is 14 amino acids. Germline V gene data show CDR1 as SNHLY and CDR2 as FYNNEI. CDR3 DNA: TGTGCCAGGTCGGCAGGGAGCTCTGGAAACACCATATATTTT. Its protein is CARSAGSSGNTIYF.

The V gene is TRBV5-1, the J gene TRBJ2-2, with TRBD2 matching over 9 bases. The CDR3 contains 21 residues. Germline assignment: CDR1 SGHRS and CDR2 YFSETQ. The V gene end was trimmed by 1 base and the J gene end by 1 base; junction bases not matched to a gene: 17. DNA of the CDR3: TGCGCCAGCAGCTTGCGTAAGGGGTGGACTAGCGAAGCCTTGAACACCGGGGAGCTGTTTTTT. Its translation: CASSLRKGWTSEALNTGELFF.

The V and J genes are TRBV2 and TRBJ1-1, with D maybe TRBD1 (6 bases). CDR1 SNHLY and CDR2 FYNNEI come from the germline V gene. V lost 7 bases and J 7 bases, leaving 22 bases between the germline ends. This CDR3 comprises 15 residues. This chain's CDR3 is CASKLTGVSPGEAFF. The CDR3, as DNA: TGTGCCAGCAAACTGACAGGAGTTAGTCCTGGTGAAGCTTTCTTT.

The chain uses TRBV29-1 and TRBJ2-3; a weak D match, TRBD2 (6 bases). Germline values: CDR1 SQVTM, CDR2 ANQGSEA. The CDR3 totals 16 residues. Trimming stripped 6 bases from V and 1 base from J, with 20 bases between. Written as DNA, the CDR3 is TGCAGCGTATGTACCCCCACGGGCGGGGGCACAGATACGCAGTATTTT. Translated: CSVCTPTGGGTDTQYF.

This chain uses TRBV18 with TRBJ2-7, with TRBD2 identical over 9 bases. The germline V gene encodes CDR1 KGHSH and CDR2 LQKENI. CDR3 length: 15 residues. Trimming at V came to 1 base and at J to 2 bases, leaving 3 bases not matched to a gene. The CDR3 DNA sequence: TGTGCCAGCTCACCACGCGTAGCGGGAGCCTACGAGCAGTACTTC. This sequence encodes CASSPRVAGAYEQYF.

This chain connects TRBV21-1 to TRBJ2-7; the table assigns TRBD1, which was not confirmed against the DNA. TRBV21-1 is labeled a pseudogene. The CDR3 runs 17 residues. The CDR3, as DNA: TGTGCCAGCAGCGCCCCCCCCTCCGGGACAGGGGCCTACGAGCAGTACTTC. Translation: CASSAPPSGTGAYEQYF.

V gene TRBV2 combines with J gene TRBJ2-7, with D tentatively TRBD1 (6 bases). The V end lost 6 bases, the J end lost 6 bases, and 18 bases lay between the germline ends. Per the germline V gene, CDR1 is SNHLY and CDR2 is FYNNEI. CDR3 length equals 14 residues. CDR3 residues: CASSADRFLVEQYF. DNA for the CDR3: TGTGCCAGCAGCGCCGACAGGTTTCTGGTCGAGCAGTACTTC.

The chain uses TRBV12-3 or TRBV12-4 and TRBJ2-1; D gene ambiguous. The CDR3 extends over 13 amino acids. Trimming removed 3 bases from V and 6 bases from J, with 9 bases in between. The CDR3 DNA sequence: TGTGCCAGCAGTTTTCGGAGTATCAATGAGCAGTTCTTC. Translating gives CASSFRSINEQFF.

The V and J genes are TRBV30 and TRBJ1-2, with 7 bases fitting TRBD1. Germline assignment: CDR1 GTSNPN and CDR2 SVGIG (reference sequence). CDR3 length equals 13 residues. Trimming took 0 bases from V and 7 from J; bases not matched to a gene: 5. CDR3 bases: TGTGCCTGGAGTGTTGGAGGGGGCGGTGGCTACACCTTC. Translated, it gives CAWSVGGGGGYTF.

The chain is built from TRBV19 and TRBJ1-4; no clear D. Trimming pared 3 bases from V and 7 bases from J, leaving 15 bases between. Germline V gives CDR1 LNHDA, CDR2 SQIVND (reference sequence). The CDR3 totals 15 residues. CDR3 coding DNA: TGTGCCAGTAGTATGACCGGTGGGTCAATTGAAAAACTGTTTTTT. It yields the protein CASSMTGGSIEKLFF. The full variable domain, rest sourced from reference TRBV19 and TRBJ1-4, is DGGITQSPKYLFRKEGQNVTLSCEQNLNHDAMYWYRQDPGQGLRLIYYSQIVNDFQKGDIAEGYSVSREKKESFPLTVTSAQKNPTAFYLCASSMTGGSIEKLFFGSGTQLSVL.

The chain combines TRBV3-1 (or the pseudogene TRBV3-2) with TRBJ2-7, with unresolved D. V lost 0 bases and J lost 3, with 12 bases in between. From germline, CDR1 is LGHDT and CDR2 YNNKEL (reference sequence). The CDR3 consists of 15 residues. This CDR3 is CASSQELAPGYEQYF. The CDR3 region has the DNA TGTGCCAGCAGCCAAGAGTTGGCACCCGGCTACGAGCAGTACTTC.

This chain uses TRBV5-1 with TRBJ1-2, with D possibly being TRBD1 (6 bases). Trimming took off 3 bases at V and 2 bases at J, with 11 bases between the two ends. The germline V gene encodes CDR1 SGHRS and CDR2 YFSETQ. This CDR3 is built from 14 residues. The CDR3: CASSSGQLNYGYTF. The CDR3 DNA follows: TGCGCCAGCAGCTCTGGACAGTTAAACTATGGCTACACCTTC.

This chain connects TRBV25-1 to TRBJ2-3, with 7 bases matching TRBD1. J lost 6 bases, V lost 6 bases, and 15 bases had no gene match. The CDR3 consists of 16 residues. Per germline, CDR1 MGHDK and CDR2 SYGVNS. CDR3 nucleotide sequence: TGTGCCAGCAGCCCAACCACGGGACAGTCCGCCGATACGCAGTATTTT. It is translated as CASSPTTGQSADTQYF. Looking up the rest from reference TRBV25-1 and TRBJ2-3 gives the full variable domain: EADIYQTPRYLVIGTGKKITLECSQTMGHDKMYWYQQDPGMELHLIHYSYGVNSTEKGDLSSESTVSRIRTEHFPLTLESARPSHTSQYLCASSPTTGQSADTQYFGPGTRLTVL.

V is TRBV7-3 and J is TRBJ2-2; 8 bases are shared with TRBD2. The CDR3 covers 16 residues. With V trimmed by 4 bases and J by 0 bases, 4 bases remained unmatched. Germline loops: CDR1 SGHTA, CDR2 FQGTGA. CDR3 sequence reads: CASSSRAGANTGELFF. In DNA, the CDR3 is TGTGCCAGCAGCTCGAGAGCGGGAGCGAACACCGGGGAGCTGTTTTTT.

This clone has just a few counts. This chain joins TRBV20-1 and TRBJ1-3; D not certain. Trimming removed 3 bases from V and 4 bases from J, with 4 bases in between. Germline CDR1 is DFQATT and CDR2 is SNEGSKA (reference sequence). This CDR3 is 11 amino acids long. The CDR3 DNA reads TGCAGTGCTAGTAGGGGAAACACCATATATTTT. Its translation: CSASRGNTIYF.

The J gene is TRBJ2-2, the V gene TRBV2, with D tentatively TRBD1 (5 bases). Germline CDR1 SNHLY, CDR2 FYNNEI. V was pared by 2 bases and J by 5 bases, with 15 bases between. CDR3 size: 16 residues. CDR3 nucleotides: TGTGCCAGCAGTGAATCAGGGTTTAGGAAGACCGGGGAGCTGTTTTTT. Translation: CASSESGFRKTGELFF.

The sample holds a few counts of this clone. This chain joins TRBV9 and TRBJ2-2; 11 nucleotides align to TRBD2. The CDR3 consists of 15 residues. The germline V gene encodes CDR1 SGDLS and CDR2 YYNGEE. Losses at the gene ends were 4 bases for V and 11 bases for J; bases not matched to a gene: 10. CDR3 sequence: CASSPRGLAETELFF. CDR3 in DNA: TGTGCCAGCAGCCCGAGGGGACTAGCGGAGACCGAGCTGTTTTTT.

The chain employs TRBV7-2 and TRBJ2-7, with TRBD1 identical over 8 bases. This CDR3 spans 18 amino acids. The germline V gene encodes CDR1 SGHTA and CDR2 FQGNSA. Trimming cost V 5 bases and J 0 bases; bases outside gene matches: 15. This chain's CDR3 is CASSLRASGQGASYEQYF. The CDR3 DNA sequence: TGTGCCAGCAGCCTCCGGGCCAGCGGTCAGGGGGCCTCCTACGAGCAGTACTTC.

V and J are TRBV18 and TRBJ2-1, with TRBD1 matching over 7 bases. The V gene end was trimmed by 2 bases and the J gene end by 7 bases; junction bases not matched to a gene: 8. CDR3 length equals 15 residues. The germline gives CDR1 KGHSH, CDR2 LQKENI. CDR3 region: CASSPKGATGNEQFF. The CDR3 region has the DNA TGTGCCAGCTCACCAAAAGGGGCGACAGGGAATGAGCAGTTCTTC.

This chain uses TRBV7-2 with TRBJ2-5, with 13 bases lining up with TRBD2. This CDR3 region has 15 residues. The J segment lost 5 bases and the V segment lost 5 bases, leaving 5 bases of the junction unmatched. CDR1 and CDR2 from the germline V gene are SGHTA and FQGNSA. CDR3 sequence (DNA): TGTGCCAGCAGCGCAAGACTAGCGGGAGGTGAGACCCAGTACTTC. This gives the protein CASSARLAGGETQYF.

The chain has TRBV19 and TRBJ2-6, with D maybe TRBD2 (6 bases). The CDR3 consists of 16 residues. In germline, CDR1 is LNHDA, CDR2 SQIVND (reference sequence). Trimming took 3 bases from V and 3 from J, leaving 12 bases between them. CDR3 loop: CASSMEGRRGANVLTF. Written as DNA, the CDR3 is TGTGCCAGTAGTATGGAGGGCCGGCGTGGGGCCAACGTCCTGACTTTC.